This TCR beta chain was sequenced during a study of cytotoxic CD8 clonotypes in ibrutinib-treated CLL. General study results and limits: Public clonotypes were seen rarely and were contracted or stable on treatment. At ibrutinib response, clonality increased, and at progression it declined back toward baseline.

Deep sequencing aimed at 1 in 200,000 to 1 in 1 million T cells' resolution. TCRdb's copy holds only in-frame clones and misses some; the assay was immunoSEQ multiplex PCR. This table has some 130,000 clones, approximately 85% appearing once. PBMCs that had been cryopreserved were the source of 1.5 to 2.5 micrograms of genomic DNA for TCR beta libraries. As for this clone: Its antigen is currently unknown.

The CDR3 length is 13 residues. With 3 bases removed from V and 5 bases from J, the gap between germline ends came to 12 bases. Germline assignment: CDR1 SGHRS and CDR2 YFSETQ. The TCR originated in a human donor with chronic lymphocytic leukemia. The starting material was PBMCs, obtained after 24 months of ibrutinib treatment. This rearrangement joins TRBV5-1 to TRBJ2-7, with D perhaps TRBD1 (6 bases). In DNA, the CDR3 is TGCGCCAGCAGCTCGCAGGGGCCCAACGAGCAGTACTTC. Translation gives CASSSQGPNEQYF.